Below are 8 T cell receptor beta chains sequenced from a single sample in a study of Graves' ophthalmopathy and Graves' hyperthyroidism. RNA transcripts were the template, and TCR beta CDR3 regions were amplified from them. First-round RT-PCR employed HTBI primers, with a second-round multiplex PCR after it. One entry per CDR3 protein, called by TCRdb with MiXCR from the multiplex PCR reads. Seen here are just over 600,000 distinct CDR3 sequences, approximately 21% observed once, and the top ten hold around 6.9%. The sample was peripheral blood. Receptors were obtained from a woman younger than 35 with stable Graves' hyperthyroidism. Some clones in this sample may be carry-over from other donors' samples.

This clonotype was seen at least ten times. The V call is TRBV13, the J call TRBJ2-7; no definite D call. Per the germline V gene, CDR1 is PRHDT and CDR2 is FYEKMQ (reference sequence). CDR3 length: 14 residues. Trimming left V 5 bases short and J 2 bases short, with 13 bases between. The CDR3 here is CASSPRDGPYEQYF. DNA of the CDR3: TGTGCCAGCAGCCCGAGAGACGGACCCTACGAGCAGTACTTC.

About this clonotype itself: One end of the junction does not line up with germline, which may come from a read error. V usage is TRBV19 and J usage is TRBJ2-4; 10 nucleotides agree with TRBD2. Per the germline V gene, CDR1 is LNHDA and CDR2 is SQIVND (reference sequence). The CDR3 is 16 amino acids. CDR3 sequence: CASSAPQGRPGLASHF. The DNA of the CDR3 is TGTGCCAGTAGTGCTCCACAGGGGAGACCGGGACTAGCGAGCCACTTC.

The table lists this clonotype with many counts. The V call is TRBV18, the J call TRBJ1-5; D is possibly TRBD1 (5 bases). Deletions cut 5 bases from V and 0 bases from J, with 11 bases between. Germline V CDR1 and CDR2: KGHSH, LQKENI. The CDR3 covers 15 residues. The CDR3 coding sequence is TGTGCCAGCTCAACACGGGACGTTAGCAATCAGCCCCAGCATTTT. Its translation: CASSTRDVSNQPQHF.

This clonotype has a count of ten or more. The chain joins TRBV2 to TRBJ2-7; no reliable D call. Germline CDR1 reads SNHLY; CDR2 reads FYNNEI. This CDR3 contains 11 residues. With 11 bases removed from V and 7 bases from J, the gap between germline ends came to 15 bases. The CDR3 DNA reads TGTGCCTCATCCCCCATGTCGGAGCAGTACTTC. This sequence encodes CASSPMSEQYF. Drawing the rest from reference TRBV2 and TRBJ2-7, the complete variable domain is EPEVTQTPSHQVTQMGQEVILRCVPISNHLYFYWYRQILGQKVEFLVSFYNNEISEKSEIFDDQFSVERPDGSNFTLKIRSTKLEDSAMYFCASSPMSEQYFGPGTRLTVT.

This clonotype has more than one count but fewer than ten. A much larger clone differs by one base, so this may be a read error. The V gene is TRBV20-1, the J gene TRBJ2-7, with 8 bases matching TRBD2. V lost 7 bases and J lost 6; bases outside the gene matches: 8. Germline V gene lookup returns CDR1 DFQATT and CDR2 SNEGSKA (reference sequence). The CDR3 extends over 12 amino acids. CDR3 in DNA: TGCAGTGAACTGGGACTAGGTGGCGAGCAGTACTTC. This codes for CSELGLGGEQYF.

This clonotype was picked up many times. The rearrangement uses TRBV11-2 and TRBJ2-7; tentatively, D is TRBD1 (5 bases). With 0 bases removed from V and 3 bases from J, the gap between germline ends came to 9 bases. This CDR3 spans 14 amino acids. Germline V gene sequence: CDR1 SGHAT, CDR2 FQNNGV. CDR3: CASSLDLRGYEQYF. In nucleotides, the CDR3 is TGTGCCAGCAGCTTAGATCTTAGGGGCTACGAGCAGTACTTC. The full variable domain, with the rest looked up from reference TRBV11-2 and TRBJ2-7, is EAGVAQSPRYKIIEKRQSVAFWCNPISGHATLYWYQQILGQGPKLLIQFQNNGVVDDSQLPKDRFSAERLKGVDSTLKIQPAKLEDSAVYLCASSLDLRGYEQYFGPGTRLTVT.

The V and J genes are TRBV15 and TRBJ2-7, with 8 bases matching TRBD1. Per the germline V gene, CDR1 is LNHNV and CDR2 is YYDKDF (reference sequence). The CDR3 sequence is 15 residues long. The trim removed 5 bases at V and 1 base at J, leaving 7 bases unmatched. The CDR3 nucleotides are TGTGCCACCAGCCGCAGGGGGCGCGGGTCCTACGAGCAGTACTTC. It is translated as CATSRRGRGSYEQYF.

This clonotype was detected ten times or more. V usage is TRBV20-1 and J usage is TRBJ1-6; no firm D call. The V and J ends lost 5 bases and 9 bases respectively, with 17 bases between them. From germline, CDR1 is DFQATT and CDR2 SNEGSKA (reference sequence). The CDR3 extends over 14 amino acids. This CDR3 is CSASEDPWGSPLHF. The CDR3 coding sequence is TGCAGTGCTTCGGAGGACCCCTGGGGTTCACCCCTCCACTTT.